The 30 T cell receptor beta chains given below trace back to one sample, sequenced in a study of blood T cell repertoires in COVID-19. Sequencing used immunoSEQ multiplex PCR; TCRdb keeps in-frame clones, though not all of them. The sample gives just over 650,000 clones, 75% to 90% of which show up once; over 0.2% is in the top ten. What was sequenced was peripheral blood. The receptors were sampled from a woman aged 18-29 years with acute or convalescent COVID-19.

The V gene is TRBV11-2, the J gene TRBJ1-1; 8 bases map to TRBD1. The V gene end was trimmed by 1 base and the J gene end by 1 base; junction bases not matched to a gene: 8. The CDR3 is made up of 17 amino acids. The germline V gene encodes CDR1 SGHAT and CDR2 FQNNGV. DNA for the CDR3: TGTGCCAGCAGCTTAGCTAGAGGACAGGGATGGAACACTGAAGCTTTCTTT. It translates to CASSLARGQGWNTEAFF.

The chain recombines TRBV19 with TRBJ1-2; possibly TRBD1 for D (6 bases). CDR1 and CDR2 (germline): LNHDA, SQIVND (reference sequence). This CDR3 is 14 amino acids long. The ends were cut back, 9 bases at V and 2 bases at J, with 16 bases in the middle. The CDR3 sequence is CASQHYGQNYGYTF. The CDR3 DNA is TGTGCCAGCCAACATTACGGACAGAACTATGGCTACACCTTC.

CDR3 sequence: CASSQEEGTSGWGYTF. In nucleotides, the CDR3 is TGCGCCAGCAGCCAAGAGGAGGGGACCTCAGGTTGGGGCTACACCTTC. The rearrangement links TRBV4-1 to TRBJ1-2; D is possibly TRBD1 (5 bases). V dropped 0 bases and J dropped 8 bases, with 19 bases sitting between them. The CDR3 loop spans 16 amino acids. Germline-derived CDR1 and CDR2 are MGHRA and YSYEKL.

V gene TRBV7-9 combines with J gene TRBJ1-3; 7 nucleotides align to TRBD1. Germline V gene sequence: CDR1 SEHNR, CDR2 FQNEAQ (reference sequence). V lost 3 bases to trimming and J lost 12 bases; unmatched junction nucleotides: 8. The CDR3 has 13 residues. CDR3 in DNA: TGTGCCAGCAGCTTCGGACAGGCCCGTCACATATATTTT. Protein product: CASSFGQARHIYF. Full variable domain (missing parts from reference TRBV7-9 and TRBJ1-3): DTGVSQNPRHKITKRGQNVTFRCDPISEHNRLYWYRQTLGQGPEFLTYFQNEAQLEKSRLLSDRFSAERPKGSFSTLEIQRTEQGDSAMYLCASSFGQARHIYFGEGSWLTVV.

The rearrangement links TRBV5-6 to TRBJ1-5, with D hard to call. Germline values: CDR1 SGHDT, CDR2 YYEEEE. V was clipped by 3 bases and J by 6 bases, with 7 bases between them. CDR3 size: 12 residues. The CDR3 here is CASSYLFQPQHF. For the CDR3, the DNA is TGTGCCAGCAGCTACCTATTTCAGCCCCAGCATTTT.

The rearrangement links TRBV6-6 to TRBJ1-2, with 9 bases matching TRBD1. This CDR3 is 14 amino acids long. Germline values: CDR1 MNHNY, CDR2 SVGAGI (reference sequence). V shed 6 bases, J shed 1 base, and the junction held 3 bases outside the gene matches. CDR3 in amino acids: CASRGQGGNYGYTF. The CDR3, as DNA: TGTGCCAGCAGGGGACAGGGTGGTAACTATGGCTACACCTTC.

V usage is TRBV2 and J usage is TRBJ2-7, with 9 bases aligning to TRBD1. Trimming at V came to 11 bases and at J to 7 bases, leaving 9 bases not matched to a gene. The CDR3 totals 12 residues. Germline CDR1 SNHLY, CDR2 FYNNEI. CDR3 loop: CAGTTGGGEQYF. The CDR3 bases are TGTGCCGGAACTACAGGGGGCGGGGAGCAGTACTTC.

The chain links TRBV6-5 to TRBJ1-2; 10 nucleotides agree with TRBD1. The CDR3 sequence is 16 residues long. V shed 4 bases and J 0 bases; nucleotides not matched to a gene: 5. Germline V gene data show CDR1 as MNHEY and CDR2 as SVGAGI. This CDR3 reads CASSSWTGGANYGYTF. CDR3 nucleotide sequence: TGTGCCAGCAGTTCATGGACAGGGGGGGCTAACTATGGCTACACCTTC.

This rearrangement joins TRBV10-1 to TRBJ1-2, with 12 bases lining up with TRBD1. Germline V gives CDR1 WNHNN, CDR2 SYGVQD (reference sequence). The CDR3 totals 14 residues. V lost 7 bases, J lost 5 bases, and 5 bases stayed unmatched. The CDR3: CASIRDRGPYGYTF. The CDR3 DNA reads as TGCGCCAGCATCCGGGACAGGGGGCCGTATGGCTACACCTTC.

The chain joins TRBV5-1 to TRBJ1-2; 8 positions agree with TRBD1. The CDR3 is 15 amino acids. Germline trimming cut 4 bases from V and 8 bases from J; bases unmatched to any gene: 13. CDR1 SGHRS and CDR2 YFSETQ come from the germline V gene. The CDR3 DNA sequence: TGCGCCAGCAGCCCGACAGGGGCCCACCCTTGGGGCTACACCTTC. Protein: CASSPTGAHPWGYTF.

J is TRBJ1-5 and V is TRBV15; D is possibly TRBD1 (5 bases). The germline V gene has CDR1 LNHNV and CDR2 YYDKDF (reference sequence). CDR3 length equals 15 residues. The germline V and J ends were trimmed by 4 bases and 3 bases, with 13 bases remaining between them. The CDR3 DNA reads as TGTGCCACCAGCACAGCCAGGGCCCCCAATCAGCCCCAGCATTTT. The encoded protein is CATSTARAPNQPQHF. The full variable domain, completed using reference TRBV15 and TRBJ1-5, is DAMVIQNPRYQVTQFGKPVTLSCSQTLNHNVMYWYQQKSSQAPKLLFHYYDKDFNNEADTPDNFQSRRPNTSFCFLDIRSPGLGDTAMYLCATSTARAPNQPQHFGDGTRLSIL.

The V call is TRBV9, the J call TRBJ2-3, with D possibly being TRBD2 (6 bases). The germline gives CDR1 SGDLS, CDR2 YYNGEE. V was pared by 3 bases and J by 7 bases, with 24 bases between. This CDR3 has 17 amino acids. The CDR3 region is CASSALSGLPGMNTQYF. CDR3 in DNA: TGTGCCAGCAGCGCCCTCTCGGGACTGCCGGGTATGAATACGCAGTATTTT.

The chain joins TRBV25-1 to TRBJ2-1; TRBD2 is a possible D gene (6 bases). Trimming took off 9 bases at V and 9 bases at J, with 15 bases between the two ends. Germline assignment: CDR1 MGHDK and CDR2 SYGVNS. The length of the CDR3 is 12 residues. The CDR3 DNA is TGTGCCAGTTCAGGAGGGATCGGTGAGCAGTTCTTC. This translates into CASSGGIGEQFF.

This chain connects TRBV4-1 to TRBJ1-2; a possible D gene is TRBD1 (5 bases). The CDR3 consists of 16 residues. Trimming removed 4 bases at V and 6 bases at J, with 21 bases between. CDR1 is MGHRA and CDR2 is YSYEKL in the germline V gene. The CDR3: CASSPGTGGGVHGYTF. CDR3 nucleotides: TGCGCCAGCAGCCCAGGCACGGGGGGTGGGGTGCATGGCTACACCTTC.

The chain joins TRBV10-3 to TRBJ1-5; 7 bases match TRBD1. Germline lookup yields CDR1 ENHRY and CDR2 SYGVKD. The CDR3 totals 14 residues. Trimming at V came to 10 bases and at J to 3 bases, leaving 9 bases not matched to a gene. CDR3 amino acids: CATGSDRINQPQHF. In nucleotides, the CDR3 is TGTGCCACAGGGTCGGACAGGATCAATCAGCCCCAGCATTTT.

To note about this clone: At one of its ends the junction is not consistent with the germline gene, which may arise from a read error. This chain joins TRBV2 and TRBJ1-1; 7 bases are a match to TRBD1. The germline CDR1 and CDR2 sequences are SNHLY and FYNNEI. The CDR3 is made up of 10 amino acids. CDR3 sequence reads: CASSDGTALF. The CDR3, as DNA: TGTGCCAGCAGCGATGGGACAGCTCTATTT.

The chain uses TRBV11-2 and TRBJ2-2; perhaps TRBD2 as D (6 bases). Deletions cut 8 bases from V and 6 bases from J, with 10 bases between. The V gene's germline CDR1 is SGHAT and CDR2 FQNNGV. This CDR3 is 12 amino acids long. CDR3 nucleotides: TGTGCCAGCCATCCGGGGGCCGGGGAGCTGTTTTTT. Protein: CASHPGAGELFF.

This chain links TRBV9 with TRBJ2-3, with 7 nucleotides matching TRBD2. Germline V CDR1 and CDR2: SGDLS, YYNGEE. The CDR3 spans 14 residues. Trimming removed 3 bases from V and 4 bases from J; junction bases left unmatched: 5. The CDR3 nucleotides are TGTGCCAGCAGCGGCCGAAGCGGGGCAGATACGCAGTATTTT. It encodes CASSGRSGADTQYF. The entire variable domain, with the rest obtained from reference TRBV9 and TRBJ2-3, is as follows: DSGVTQTPKHLITATGQRVTLRCSPRSGDLSVYWYQQSLDQGLQFLIQYYNGEERAKGNILERFSAQQFPDLHSELNLSSLELGDSALYFCASSGRSGADTQYFGPGTRLTVL.

This sequence joins TRBV5-6 and TRBJ1-4; D not resolved. The germline CDR1 and CDR2 sequences are SGHDT and YYEEEE. Trimming left V 6 bases short and J 7 bases short, with 16 bases between. The length of the CDR3 is 14 residues. The chain's CDR3 is CASTIPGSGEKLFF. The CDR3 nucleotides read TGTGCCAGCACCATCCCGGGGTCGGGTGAAAAACTGTTTTTT.

The CDR3: CASSLRAGRQETQYF. CDR3 in DNA: TGTGCCAGCAGCTTGAGGGCAGGGAGGCAGGAGACCCAGTACTTC. The J gene is TRBJ2-5, the V gene TRBV11-3, with a tentative D call TRBD2 (6 bases). The CDR3 runs 15 residues. V was clipped by 3 bases and J by 5 bases, with 16 bases between them. CDR1 SGHNT and CDR2 YENEEA come from the germline V gene. The full variable domain, its missing parts supplied by reference TRBV11-3 and TRBJ2-5, is EAGVVQSPRYKIIEKKQPVAFWCNPISGHNTLYWYLQNLGQGPELLIRYENEEAVDDSQLPKDRFSAERLKGVDSTLKIQPAELGDSAVYLCASSLRAGRQETQYFGPGTRLLVL.

This sequence joins TRBV7-7 and TRBJ2-3, with 9 positions matching TRBD1. The V gene's germline CDR1 is SSHAT and CDR2 FNYEAQ (reference sequence). The CDR3 totals 15 residues. Losses at the gene ends were 4 bases for V and 3 bases for J; bases not matched to a gene: 5. CDR3 in amino acids: CASSSGQGGTDTQYF. CDR3 coding DNA: TGTGCCAGCAGCTCGGGACAGGGAGGGACAGATACGCAGTATTTT.

The rearrangement joins TRBV13 to TRBJ2-7, with TRBD2 matching 12 bases. After removal of 4 bases from V and 3 bases from J, the junction contained 1 base not matched to a gene. The CDR3 loop spans 14 amino acids. The germline CDR1 and CDR2 sequences are PRHDT and FYEKMQ (reference sequence). CDR3: CASSSTSGGYEQYF. Here the CDR3 DNA reads TGTGCCAGCAGCTCGACTAGCGGGGGCTACGAGCAGTACTTC.

The chain is built from TRBV7-2 and TRBJ1-2; no firm D call. The CDR3 extends over 15 amino acids. CDR1 and CDR2 (germline): SGHTA, FQGNSA. V was pared by 5 bases and J by 0 bases, with 13 bases between. The CDR3 region is CASSRRRGTNYGYTF. The CDR3 DNA reads as TGTGCCAGCAGCAGGAGGCGCGGAACTAACTATGGCTACACCTTC.

The V gene is TRBV4-3, the J gene TRBJ2-1; D might be TRBD1 (6 bases). The CDR3 length is 15 residues. The V gene's germline CDR1 is LGHNA and CDR2 YSLEER. Trimming left V 4 bases short and J 5 bases short, with 15 bases between. The CDR3, as DNA: TGCGCCAGCAGCCTTGGGGGCCGCAGGAACAATGAGCAGTTCTTC. Translation gives CASSLGGRRNNEQFF.

The J gene is TRBJ1-2, the V gene TRBV15; D not resolved. This CDR3 contains 14 residues. V shed 8 bases and J shed 2 bases, with 15 bases lying between them. From germline, CDR1 is LNHNV and CDR2 YYDKDF (reference sequence). The CDR3 sequence: CATLIGRGNYGYTF. CDR3 DNA sequence: TGTGCCACCCTAATCGGTCGGGGAAACTATGGCTACACCTTC.

This rearrangement joins TRBV19 to TRBJ2-2; perhaps TRBD1 as D (6 bases). Germline assignment: CDR1 LNHDA and CDR2 SQIVND (reference sequence). CDR3 length equals 15 residues. V was pared by 5 bases and J by 3 bases, with 13 bases between. CDR3 residues: CASSWDTFYTGELFF. CDR3 sequence (DNA): TGTGCCAGTAGTTGGGACACCTTTTACACCGGGGAGCTGTTTTTT.

The chain combines TRBV6-5 with TRBJ1-6; a possible D gene is TRBD1 (5 bases). Trimming took off 7 bases at V and 7 bases at J, with 17 bases between the two ends. Germline loops: CDR1 MNHEY, CDR2 SVGAGI. This CDR3 spans 15 amino acids. The CDR3 nucleotides are TGTGCCAGCACCGAGACACAGGTTCTCAATTCACCCCTCCACTTT. Its translation is CASTETQVLNSPLHF.

This rearrangement joins TRBV2 to TRBJ1-2; no definite D call. Germline-derived CDR1 and CDR2 are SNHLY and FYNNEI. V was cut by 6 bases and J by 3 bases, with 14 bases left in between. The CDR3 consists of 14 residues. Here the CDR3 DNA reads TGTGCCAGCAGGGTTTACCTACGTGACTATGGCTACACCTTC. Amino acid sequence: CASRVYLRDYGYTF.

Here the CDR3 reads CASRAGQGTYEQYF. CDR3 nucleotides: TGTGCCAGCAGGGCAGGACAGGGGACCTACGAGCAGTACTTC. V gene TRBV2 combines with J gene TRBJ2-7, with TRBD1 identical over 9 bases. Trimming at V came to 6 bases and at J to 2 bases, leaving 5 bases not matched to a gene. The CDR3 extends over 14 amino acids. Germline V gives CDR1 SNHLY, CDR2 FYNNEI.

This chain joins TRBV27 and TRBJ2-2; 10 bases are a match to TRBD1. The CDR3 spans 20 residues. J lost 0 bases, V lost 5 bases, and 15 bases had no gene match. Germline loops: CDR1 MNHEY, CDR2 SMNVEV (reference sequence). In DNA, the CDR3 is TGTGCCAGCAGTCCGAGAGTTCGGGACAGGGGTATACCGAACACCGGGGAGCTGTTTTTT. This translates into CASSPRVRDRGIPNTGELFF.